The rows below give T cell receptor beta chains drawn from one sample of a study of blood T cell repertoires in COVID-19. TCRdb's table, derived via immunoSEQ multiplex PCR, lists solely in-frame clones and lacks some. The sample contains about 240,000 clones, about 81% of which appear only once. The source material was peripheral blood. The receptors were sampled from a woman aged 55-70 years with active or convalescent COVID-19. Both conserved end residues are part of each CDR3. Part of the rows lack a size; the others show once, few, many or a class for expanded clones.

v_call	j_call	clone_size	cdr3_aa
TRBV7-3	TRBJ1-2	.	CASSPNGQGHYGYTF
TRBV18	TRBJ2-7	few	CASSPGTGSYEQYF
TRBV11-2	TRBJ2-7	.	CASSLAGGRYEQYF
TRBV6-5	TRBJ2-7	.	CASSRSGAGSYEQYF
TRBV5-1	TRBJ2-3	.	CASSWEGFGADTQYF
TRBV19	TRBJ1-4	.	CASRSTALNEKLFF
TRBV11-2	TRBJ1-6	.	CASTPNPQPNSPLHF
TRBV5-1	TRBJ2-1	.	CASSWKGTGGNEQFF
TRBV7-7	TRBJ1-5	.	CASSTLPGEYSNQPQHF
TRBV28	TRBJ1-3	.	CANSDRGGNTIYF
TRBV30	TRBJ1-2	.	CAWSDRGGYTF
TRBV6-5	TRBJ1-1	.	CASHLQGGSTEAFF
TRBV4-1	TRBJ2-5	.	CASSQDYPTLAGEPGETQYF
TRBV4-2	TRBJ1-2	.	CASSQDRDSEGYGYTF
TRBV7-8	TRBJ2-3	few	CASSLSGGRTDTQYF
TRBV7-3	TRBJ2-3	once	CASSAQEAGGVTQYF